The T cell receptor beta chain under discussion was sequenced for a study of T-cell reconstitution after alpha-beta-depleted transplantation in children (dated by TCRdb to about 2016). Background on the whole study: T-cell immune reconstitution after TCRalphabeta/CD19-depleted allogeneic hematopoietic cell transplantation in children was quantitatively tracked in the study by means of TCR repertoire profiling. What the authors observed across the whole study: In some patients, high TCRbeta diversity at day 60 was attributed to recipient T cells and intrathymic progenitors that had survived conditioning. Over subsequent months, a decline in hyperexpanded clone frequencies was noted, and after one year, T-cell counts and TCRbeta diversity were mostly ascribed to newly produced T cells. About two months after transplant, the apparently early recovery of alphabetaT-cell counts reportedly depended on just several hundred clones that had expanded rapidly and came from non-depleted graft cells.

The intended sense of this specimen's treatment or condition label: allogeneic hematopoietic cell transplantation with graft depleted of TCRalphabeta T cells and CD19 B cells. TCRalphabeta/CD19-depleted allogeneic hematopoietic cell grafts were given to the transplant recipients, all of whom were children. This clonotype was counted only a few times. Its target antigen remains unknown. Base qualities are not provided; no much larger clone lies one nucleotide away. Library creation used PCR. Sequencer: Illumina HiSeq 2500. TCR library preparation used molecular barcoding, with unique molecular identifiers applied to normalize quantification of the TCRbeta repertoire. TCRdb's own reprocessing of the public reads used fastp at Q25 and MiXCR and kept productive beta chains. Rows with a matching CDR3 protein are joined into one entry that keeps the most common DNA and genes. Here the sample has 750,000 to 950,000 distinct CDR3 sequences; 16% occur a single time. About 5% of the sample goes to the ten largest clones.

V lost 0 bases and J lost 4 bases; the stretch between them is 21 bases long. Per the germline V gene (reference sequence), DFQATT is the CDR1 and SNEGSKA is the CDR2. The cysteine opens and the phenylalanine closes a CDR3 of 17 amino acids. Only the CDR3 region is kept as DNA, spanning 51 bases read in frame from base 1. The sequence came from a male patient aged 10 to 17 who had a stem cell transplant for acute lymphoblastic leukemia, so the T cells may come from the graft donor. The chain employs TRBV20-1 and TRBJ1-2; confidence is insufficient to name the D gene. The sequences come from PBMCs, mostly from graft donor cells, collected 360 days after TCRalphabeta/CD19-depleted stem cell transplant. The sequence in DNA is TGCAGTGCTAGAGACGGCTCCCCTGGCAGACAAACCTATGGCTACACCTTC. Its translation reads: CSARDGSPGRQTYGYTF.